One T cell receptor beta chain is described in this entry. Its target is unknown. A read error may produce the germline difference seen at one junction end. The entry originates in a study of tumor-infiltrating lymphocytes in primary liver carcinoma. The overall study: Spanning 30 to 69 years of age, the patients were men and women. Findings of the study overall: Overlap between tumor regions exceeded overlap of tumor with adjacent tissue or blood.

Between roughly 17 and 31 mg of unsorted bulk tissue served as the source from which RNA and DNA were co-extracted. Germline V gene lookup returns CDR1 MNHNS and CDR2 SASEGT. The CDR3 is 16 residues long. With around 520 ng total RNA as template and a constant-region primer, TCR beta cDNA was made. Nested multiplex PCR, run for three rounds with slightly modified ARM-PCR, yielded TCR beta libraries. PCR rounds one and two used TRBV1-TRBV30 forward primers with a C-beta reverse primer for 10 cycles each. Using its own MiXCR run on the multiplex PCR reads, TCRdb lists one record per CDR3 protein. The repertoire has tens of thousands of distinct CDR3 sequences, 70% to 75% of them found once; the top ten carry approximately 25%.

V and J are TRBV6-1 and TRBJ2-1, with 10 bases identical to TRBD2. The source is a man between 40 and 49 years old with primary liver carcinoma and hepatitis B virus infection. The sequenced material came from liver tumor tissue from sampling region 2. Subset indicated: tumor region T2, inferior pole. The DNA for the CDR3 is TGTGCCAGCAGTCGTATTCTAGCGGGAGTAGACTATGAACAGTTCTTC. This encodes CASSRILAGVDYEQFF.